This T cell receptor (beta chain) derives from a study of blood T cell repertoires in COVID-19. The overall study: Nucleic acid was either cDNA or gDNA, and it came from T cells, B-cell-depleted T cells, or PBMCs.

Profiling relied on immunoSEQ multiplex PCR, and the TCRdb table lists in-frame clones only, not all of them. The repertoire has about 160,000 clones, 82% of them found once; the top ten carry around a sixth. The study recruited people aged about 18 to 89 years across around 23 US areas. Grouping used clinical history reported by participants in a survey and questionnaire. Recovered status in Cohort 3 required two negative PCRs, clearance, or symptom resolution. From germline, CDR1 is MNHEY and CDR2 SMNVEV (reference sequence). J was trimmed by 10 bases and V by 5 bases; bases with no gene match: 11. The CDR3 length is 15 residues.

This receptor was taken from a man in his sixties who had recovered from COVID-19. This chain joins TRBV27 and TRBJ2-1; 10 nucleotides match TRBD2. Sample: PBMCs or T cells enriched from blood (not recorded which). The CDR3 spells CASSPARQRGGEQFF. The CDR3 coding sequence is TGTGCCAGCAGTCCCGCGCGCCAGCGGGGGGGGGAGCAGTTCTTC.